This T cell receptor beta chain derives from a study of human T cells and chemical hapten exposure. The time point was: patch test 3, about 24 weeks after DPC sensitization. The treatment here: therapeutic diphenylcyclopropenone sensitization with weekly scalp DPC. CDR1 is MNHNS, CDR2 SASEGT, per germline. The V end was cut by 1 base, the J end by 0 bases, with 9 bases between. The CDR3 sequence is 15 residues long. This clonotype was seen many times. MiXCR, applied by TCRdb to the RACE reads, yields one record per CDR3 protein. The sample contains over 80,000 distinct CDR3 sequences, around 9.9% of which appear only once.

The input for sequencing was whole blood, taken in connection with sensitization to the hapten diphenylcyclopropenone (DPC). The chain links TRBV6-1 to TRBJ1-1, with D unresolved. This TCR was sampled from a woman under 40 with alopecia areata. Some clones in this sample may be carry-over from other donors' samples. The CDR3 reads CASSEGGAMNTEAFF. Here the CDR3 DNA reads TGTGCCAGCAGTGAAGGGGGAGCGATGAACACTGAAGCTTTCTTT.